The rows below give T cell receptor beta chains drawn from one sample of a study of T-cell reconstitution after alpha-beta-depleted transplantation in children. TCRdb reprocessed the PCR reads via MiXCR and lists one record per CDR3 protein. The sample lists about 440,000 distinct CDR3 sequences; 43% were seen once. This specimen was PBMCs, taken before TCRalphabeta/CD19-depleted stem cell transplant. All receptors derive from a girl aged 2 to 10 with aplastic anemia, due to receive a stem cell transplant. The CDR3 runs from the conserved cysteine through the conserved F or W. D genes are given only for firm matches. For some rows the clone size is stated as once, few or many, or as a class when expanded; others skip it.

CASSPQVLAGGRTGELFF	TGTGCCAGCAGCCCCCAGGTCCTAGCGGGGGGAAGGACCGGGGAGCTGTTTTTT	NA	TRBD2	TRBV4-2	TRBJ2-2
CSARVQGETQYF	TGCAGTGCTAGAGTACAGGGAGAGACCCAGTACTTC	NA	NA	TRBV20-1	TRBJ2-5
CSARAPPGLEQFF	TGCAGTGCTAGAGCCCCCCCCGGGCTTGAGCAGTTCTTC	NA	NA	TRBV20-1	TRBJ2-1
CASSSDPFYEQYF	TGTGCCAGCAGTTCGGACCCGTTCTACGAGCAGTACTTC	few	NA	TRBV27	TRBJ2-7
CASSSPSSGLPDTQYF	TGTGCCAGCAGCTCCCCGTCCTCAGGCCTCCCAGATACGCAGTATTTT	NA	NA	TRBV28	TRBJ2-3
CASSYYRAYQPQHF	TGTGCCAGCAGTTACTATAGGGCCTATCAGCCCCAGCATTTT	few	NA	TRBV6-5	TRBJ1-5
CASSLETRRGTGELFF	TGCGCCAGCAGCTTGGAAACTCGTCGTGGGACCGGGGAGCTGTTTTTT	many	NA	TRBV5-1	TRBJ2-2
CASSEVGQETQYF	TGTGCCAGCAGTGAAGTTGGCCAAGAGACCCAGTACTTC	few	NA	TRBV6-1	TRBJ2-5
CSARDTVPYEQYF	TGCAGTGCTAGAGATACCGTCCCCTACGAGCAGTACTTC	NA	NA	TRBV20-1	TRBJ2-7
CASSYGRGYEQYF	TGTGCCAGCAGTTACGGCAGGGGGTACGAGCAGTACTTC	many	TRBD1	TRBV12-3/TRBV12-4	TRBJ2-7
CAINRDRGSNTEAFF	TGTGCCATCAACCGGGACAGGGGATCCAACACTGAAGCTTTCTTT	NA	TRBD1	TRBV12-3/TRBV12-4	TRBJ1-1
CASSDRGLETQYF	TGTGCCAGCAGCGACAGGGGGTTAGAGACCCAGTACTTC	many	TRBD1	TRBV12-3/TRBV12-4	TRBJ2-5